These 11 T cell receptor beta chains were all obtained from the same sample, sequenced in a study of shared clonotypes between healthy human individuals. Sequencing used immunoSEQ multiplex PCR; TCRdb keeps in-frame clones, though not all of them. The data contain 550,000 to 800,000 clones, approximately 79% of them singletons. Sequenced sample: memory CD4+ T cells sorted from blood. Stated subset: CD45RA-negative fraction. The receptors derive from a woman in her 30s in good health.

CDR3 nucleotide sequence: TGCGCCAGCAGCCAAGGCCCCCCGCGCTCTGGAAACACCATATATTTT. Translated, it gives CASSQGPPRSGNTIYF. The chain links TRBV4-1 to TRBJ1-3; the D is unclear. Trimming took 1 base from V and 0 from J, leaving 10 bases between them. Germline-derived CDR1 and CDR2 are MGHRA and YSYEKL. This CDR3 is built from 16 residues.

The chain joins TRBV27 to TRBJ2-7; no clear D. Trimming removed 1 base at V and 3 bases at J, with 13 bases between. CDR1 and CDR2 from the germline V gene are MNHEY and SMNVEV (reference sequence). CDR3 length equals 15 residues. DNA of the CDR3: TGTGCCAGCAGTTTATTAAGCGTGACCAACTACGAGCAGTACTTC. It encodes CASSLLSVTNYEQYF.

The chain is built from TRBV20-1 and TRBJ1-4, with TRBD1 matching 8 bases. The CDR3 runs 11 residues. V lost 4 bases, J lost 8 bases, and 0 bases stayed unmatched. Germline lookup yields CDR1 DFQATT and CDR2 SNEGSKA (reference sequence). The CDR3 bases are TGCAGTGCTAACAGGGGGGAAAAACTGTTTTTT. Residues: CSANRGEKLFF.

This chain connects TRBV2 to TRBJ2-1, with D perhaps TRBD1 or TRBD2 (6 bases each). V lost 6 bases and J 9 bases, leaving 12 bases between the germline ends. Germline V lookup: CDR1 SNHLY, CDR2 FYNNEI. CDR3 length: 12 residues. The CDR3 here is CASRARGVEQFF. CDR3 DNA sequence: TGTGCCAGCAGGGCTAGGGGGGTTGAGCAGTTCTTC.

The count of this clone is one. The chain combines TRBV2 with TRBJ2-3; 10 bases are shared with TRBD2. Trimming at V came to 6 bases and at J to 4 bases, leaving 10 bases not matched to a gene. The V gene's germline CDR1 is SNHLY and CDR2 FYNNEI. The CDR3 is made up of 16 amino acids. CDR3 residues: CASRGELAGASDTQYF. The CDR3, as DNA: TGTGCCAGCAGGGGGGAGCTAGCGGGAGCTTCAGATACGCAGTATTTT.

This clone was seen more than once but under ten times. V and J are TRBV2 and TRBJ1-2; a weak D match, TRBD1 (5 bases). The CDR3 runs 13 residues. The germline V gene encodes CDR1 SNHLY and CDR2 FYNNEI. Trimming took off 6 bases at V and 8 bases at J, with 16 bases between the two ends. The CDR3 loop is CASRGQGVRGYTF. The DNA for the CDR3 is TGTGCCAGCAGGGGTCAGGGTGTGAGAGGCTACACCTTC.

V is TRBV16 and J is TRBJ1-1; D unresolved. Germline CDR1 reads KGHSY; CDR2 reads FQNENV. With 3 bases removed from V and 1 base from J, the gap between germline ends came to 9 bases. The CDR3 spans 14 residues. In DNA form, the CDR3 reads TGTGCCAGCAGCCAGGGCAGGAAGAACACTGAAGCTTTCTTT. It encodes CASSQGRKNTEAFF.

V gene TRBV11-2 combines with J gene TRBJ2-3; D may be TRBD2 (5 bases). The CDR3 sequence is 14 residues long. In germline, CDR1 is SGHAT, CDR2 FQNNGV. The ends were cut back, 8 bases at V and 0 bases at J, with 12 bases in the middle. CDR3: CASDRGHSTDTQYF. As DNA, the CDR3 is TGTGCCAGCGATCGCGGGCATAGCACAGATACGCAGTATTTT.

This chain's CDR3 is CASSGSGRAGYEQYF. The CDR3 nucleotides are TGTGCCAGCAGTGGTAGCGGGAGGGCCGGCTACGAGCAGTACTTC. The rearrangement links TRBV28 to TRBJ2-7; 11 bases fit TRBD2. The CDR3 is made up of 15 amino acids. The germline V gene encodes CDR1 MDHEN and CDR2 SYDVKM. Trimming cost V 5 bases and J 3 bases; bases outside gene matches: 6.

J is TRBJ1-2 and V is TRBV6-1, with 8 bases fitting TRBD1. J lost 4 bases, V lost 0 bases, and 4 bases had no gene match. Germline CDR1 reads MNHNS; CDR2 reads SASEGT. This CDR3 is built from 15 residues. The DNA for the CDR3 is TGTGCCAGCAGTGAAGCTGCAGGGGGCAGCTATGGCTACACCTTC. It specifies CASSEAAGGSYGYTF.

The rearrangement uses TRBV7-3 and TRBJ2-1, with D unclear. The germline V and J ends were trimmed by 5 bases and 0 bases, with 11 bases remaining between them. CDR1 is SGHTA and CDR2 is FQGTGA in the germline V gene. This CDR3 is built from 15 residues. The CDR3 sequence is CASSPDGNSYNEQFF. The CDR3 region has the DNA TGTGCCAGCAGCCCGGACGGCAACTCCTACAATGAGCAGTTCTTC.